The 8 T cell receptor beta chains below all came from one sample that was sequenced in a study of blood T cell repertoires in COVID-19 (dated by TCRdb to about 2020). Library method: the immunoSEQ multiplex PCR assay. Drawn from immuneACCESS, this table holds only the in-frame rearrangements with V and J called that TCRdb kept. Clones are partly lost; checked studies trace under half to an unresolved V gene and leave the rest unexplained. For this sample there are about 390,000 clones; about 86% appear just once. The leading ten clones occupy roughly a tenth of the sample. Sequencing used PBMCs or T cells enriched from blood (not recorded which). Source of these receptors: a woman aged 45-65 years who had recovered from COVID-19.

This clone was counted only a few times. The rearrangement links TRBV3-1 (or the pseudogene TRBV3-2) to TRBJ1-3; possible D gene TRBD1, 6 bases. V lost 1 base to trimming and J lost 3 bases, with 19 bases between them. Per the germline V gene, CDR1 is LGHDT and CDR2 is YNNKEL (reference sequence). This CDR3 spans 18 amino acids. CDR3: CASSQGQTRGQSGNTIYF. CDR3 DNA: TGTGCCAGCAGCCAAGGTCAAACTCGTGGACAGAGTGGAAACACCATATATTTT.

This chain connects TRBV7-3 to TRBJ1-2; perhaps TRBD1 as D (6 bases). Between the trimmed V and J ends, which lost 3 bases and 4 bases, there was a span of 12 bases. The length of the CDR3 is 14 residues. The germline V gene has CDR1 SGHTA and CDR2 FQGTGA. Written as DNA, the CDR3 is TGTGCCAGCAGCTTCATAGGACAGTCCTATGGCTACACCTTC. Protein sequence: CASSFIGQSYGYTF.

The chain links TRBV7-8 to TRBJ2-5, with no clear D. Germline V CDR1 and CDR2: SGHVS, FQNEAQ. V was trimmed by 5 bases and J by 4 bases, leaving 8 bases between them. The CDR3 loop spans 12 amino acids. CDR3 DNA: TGTGCCAGCAGCCTCTTCGGAGAGACCCAGTACTTC. Its translation is CASSLFGETQYF.

V and J are TRBV30 and TRBJ1-1; D unresolved. Trimming stripped 0 bases from V and 6 bases from J, with 5 bases between. The germline V gene encodes CDR1 GTSNPN and CDR2 SVGIG (reference sequence). The CDR3 totals 11 residues. The CDR3 region has the DNA TGTGCCTGGAGTGTACACCCTGAAGCTTTCTTT. It codes for CAWSVHPEAFF. Full variable domain (rest looked up from reference TRBV30 and TRBJ1-1): SQTIHQWPATLVQPVGSPLSLECTVEGTSNPNLYWYRQAAGRGLQLLFYSVGIGQISSEVPQNLSASRPQDRQFILSSKKLLLSDSGFYLCAWSVHPEAFFGQGTRLTVV.

On this clone itself: The same CDR3 can be traced to other DNA sequences in this sample. The V call is TRBV5-1, the J call TRBJ1-2; unclear D gene. V was cut by 1 base and J by 0 bases, with 7 bases left in between. CDR1 and CDR2 from the germline V gene are SGHRS and YFSETQ. This CDR3 region has 14 residues. CDR3 sequence (DNA): TGCGCCAGCAGCTTGACGGGAGCTAACTATGGCTACACCTTC. Encoded protein: CASSLTGANYGYTF.

The J gene is TRBJ2-1, the V gene TRBV2; D not certain. V was pared by 8 bases and J by 4 bases, with 6 bases between. The CDR3 loop spans 11 amino acids. Per germline, CDR1 SNHLY and CDR2 FYNNEI. CDR3 coding DNA: TGTGCCAGCTGGGCTTACAATGAGCAGTTCTTC. Its translation is CASWAYNEQFF.

This chain joins TRBV10-3 and TRBJ2-5; D remains ambiguous. Germline loops: CDR1 ENHRY, CDR2 SYGVKD. This CDR3 comprises 13 residues. Between the trimmed V and J ends, which lost 2 bases and 2 bases, there was a span of 6 bases. This CDR3 reads CAISEAVQETQYF. Written as DNA, the CDR3 is TGTGCCATCAGTGAGGCGGTACAAGAGACCCAGTACTTC.

The chain has TRBV5-1 and TRBJ2-3, with TRBD1 identical over 7 bases. This CDR3 spans 15 amino acids. From germline, CDR1 is SGHRS and CDR2 YFSETQ. J was trimmed by 2 bases and V by 4 bases; bases with no gene match: 7. DNA for the CDR3: TGCGCCAGCAGCACCGACAGGGTTGACACAGATACGCAGTATTTT. Protein product: CASSTDRVDTDTQYF.